The T cell receptor beta chain described here comes from a study of T cell changes during pregnancy in multiple sclerosis. Here immunoSEQ multiplex PCR was the method, and the copy in TCRdb shows in-frame clones only, minus some. This repertoire shows tens of thousands of clones, around 90% found once; its top ten account for 0.95% to 1.5%. Germline-derived CDR1 and CDR2 are GTSNPN and SVGIG (reference sequence). This CDR3 has 13 amino acids. Deletions cut 7 bases from V and 1 base from J, with 13 bases between. The sequences come from peripheral blood, collected in the third trimester of pregnancy. V gene TRBV30 combines with J gene TRBJ1-1; no clear D. The source of this sequence is a female donor with multiple sclerosis, enrolled in a pregnancy study. The CDR3 DNA sequence: TGTGCCTTGCTATCTGAGCCGAACACTGAAGCTTTCTTT. Translation gives CALLSEPNTEAFF.